This TCR beta chain was documented in a study of CD8+CD57+ T cells in acquired aplastic anemia. The overall study: Across the sorted CD4+ and CD8+ cells, DNA amounts averaged approximately 3.1 ug.

Findings of the study overall: Found in both controls and patients were about 30 CD8+ CDR3 sequences. The CD8+ Simpson's diversity of patients and controls was not significantly different.

As regards this clonotype: Its antigen is unknown.

Germline V gives CDR1 KGHDR, CDR2 SFDVKD. The CDR3 consists of 15 residues. Trimming removed 5 bases at V and 4 bases at J, with 16 bases between. Genomic DNA templated the TCR beta VDJ and CDR3 profiling. TCRdb re-derived calls from the reads in MiXCR, one entry per CDR3 protein. The sample yields about 120,000 distinct CDR3 sequences, approximately 61% seen once. The sequenced patients had an expansion of CD8+CD57+ cells seen by flow cytometry. At blood sampling, none of the patients had yet received therapy. The receptor's source is a human donor with aplastic anemia. The V and J genes are TRBV24-1 and TRBJ1-2; a weak D match, TRBD1 (5 bases). The specimen was sorted CD4+, CD8+, or CD8+CD57+ T cells (not recorded which) from PBMCs. The DNA for the CDR3 is TGTGCCACCAGTGGAACCGGGACCGCGACCTATGGCTACACCTTC. It specifies CATSGTGTATYGYTF.